This T cell receptor beta chain was documented in a study of blood T cell repertoires in COVID-19. Study information: The study drew acute and convalescent COVID-19 samples from the United States, Italy and Spain.

Enrollees, about 18 to 100 years old, lived in 25 or so US areas. Allocation to cohorts depended on clinical history reported by the participants. Using immunoSEQ multiplex PCR, the repertoire was profiled, and TCRdb retains in-frame clones only, with some absent. Seen here are approximately 220,000 clones, just over 85% observed once, and the top ten hold about 4%. With 3 bases removed from V and 2 bases from J, the gap between germline ends came to 8 bases. The CDR3 is 14 amino acids. CDR1 is LNHDA, CDR2 SQIVND, per germline (reference sequence). This chain links TRBV19 with TRBJ1-5; no firm D call. Material: PBMCs or T cells enriched from blood (not recorded which). This receptor was taken from a woman between 40 and 50 years old with acute COVID-19. CDR3 sequence reads: CASSIAGGNQPQHF. The CDR3 bases are TGTGCCAGTAGTATTGCCGGGGGCAATCAGCCCCAGCATTTT.